The TCR beta chain under discussion was sequenced for a study of cytomegalovirus exposure and HLA in healthy donors. Study-wide results and limits: The authors listed approximately 150 TCR beta chains as cytomegalovirus-associated. In the 90 to 150 validation repertoires, roughly 94% of cluster scores exceeded 0, per a later analysis.

In regard to this clone: Its antigen is undetermined.

Germline lookup yields CDR1 SGHNT and CDR2 YYREEE (reference sequence). CDR3 length: 13 amino acids. The ends lost 4 bases at V and 5 bases at J; junction bases unmatched: 4. TCRdb keeps only in-frame clones here, not all; method: immunoSEQ multiplex PCR. This repertoire shows 300,000 to 400,000 clones, roughly 85% found once; its top ten account for over 0.75%. The sequencing input was PBMCs. The chain recombines TRBV5-4 with TRBJ2-7; 9 bases are shared with TRBD1. This receptor was obtained from a woman between 18 and 30 years old in good health and CMV-seronegative. CDR3 region: CASSPRDRDEQYF. CDR3 coding DNA: TGTGCCAGCAGCCCCCGGGACAGGGACGAGCAGTACTTC.